The sequence of this T cell receptor (beta chain) was determined in a study of T cells in Graves' hyperthyroidism and ophthalmopathy. Study-wide results and limits: Ophthalmopathy was identified by the model a median 6.5 months ahead of onset.

Many counts were recorded for this clonotype. Antigen specificity is unknown. The germline V gene encodes CDR1 DFQATT and CDR2 SNEGSKA (reference sequence). Trimming removed 1 base at V and 5 bases at J, with 5 bases between. The CDR3 has 12 residues. TCR beta CDR3 sequences were amplified from RNA transcripts. First-round RT-PCR of the TCR CDR3 relied on the HTBI primer set. TCRdb passed the multiplex PCR reads through MiXCR, listing each CDR3 protein once. The table records around 200,000 distinct CDR3 sequences, approximately 20% of them present only once. Sequenced material: blood. The V and J genes are TRBV20-1 and TRBJ2-2, with unresolved D. This TCR was recovered from a man aged 35-49 years with Graves' hyperthyroidism. The CDR3 bases are TGCAGTGCTAGAGGGGGTACCGGGGAGCTGTTTTTT. This codes for CSARGGTGELFF.